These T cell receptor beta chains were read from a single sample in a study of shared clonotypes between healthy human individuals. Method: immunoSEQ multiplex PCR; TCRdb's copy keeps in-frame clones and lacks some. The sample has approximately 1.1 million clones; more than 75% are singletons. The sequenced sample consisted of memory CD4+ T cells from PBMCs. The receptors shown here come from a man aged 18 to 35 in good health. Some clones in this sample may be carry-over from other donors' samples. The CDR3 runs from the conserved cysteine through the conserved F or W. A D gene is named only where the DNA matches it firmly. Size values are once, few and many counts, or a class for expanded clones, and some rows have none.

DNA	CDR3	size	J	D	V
TGTGCCAGCAGTTACCCGGCGGGGAGCTCCTACAATGAGCAGTTCTTC	CASSYPAGSSYNEQFF	few	TRBJ2-1	.	TRBV28
TGTGCCAGCAGCCACGGGTCATCTACTGGCTACACCTTC	CASSHGSSTGYTF	once	TRBJ1-2	.	TRBV7-9
TGTGCCAGCAGCGTAGCCCCCCCAGGGGGCGGCGCAGATACGCAGTATTTT	CASSVAPPGGGADTQYF	few	TRBJ2-3	TRBD1	TRBV9
TGCGCCAGCAGCTTGGGACATCGTTTCGAAAAACTGTTTTTT	CASSLGHRFEKLFF	.	TRBJ1-4	.	TRBV5-1
TGTGCCAGCAGTGAAGGAGGGGCGAGCAATCAGCCCCAGCATTTT	CASSEGGASNQPQHF	.	TRBJ1-5	.	TRBV2
TGTGCCAGCAGCCGCGGACAGGGGGCCCATCAGCCCCAGCATTTT	CASSRGQGAHQPQHF	.	TRBJ1-5	TRBD1	TRBV7-9
TGTGCCAGTAGCGTTACAGGGGGGTACACTGAAGCTTTCTTT	CASSVTGGYTEAFF	.	TRBJ1-1	TRBD1	TRBV19
TGTGCCAGTAGTCGACGCAGGGACAATCAGCCCCAGCATTTT	CASSRRRDNQPQHF	few	TRBJ1-5	.	TRBV19
TGTGCCATCAGTTCGGTCTCCTACGAGCAGTACTTC	CAISSVSYEQYF	.	TRBJ2-7	.	TRBV10-3
TGTGCCACCAGCAGAGGGGACGGGTACGAGCAGTACTTC	CATSRGDGYEQYF	.	TRBJ2-7	.	TRBV15
TGTGCCAGCAGTGAAGGTCACGAACGACCTGAAGCTTTCTTT	CASSEGHERPEAFF	.	TRBJ1-1	.	TRBV2
TGTGCCATCAGAGAGAACGGGAACGGCGGAAACTATGGCTACACCTTC	CAIRENGNGGNYGYTF	once	TRBJ1-2	.	TRBV10-3
TGCGCCAGCAGCAATTTGGGGGGGACGAACACTGAAGCTTTCTTT	CASSNLGGTNTEAFF	few	TRBJ1-1	.	TRBV5-1
TGTGCCAGCAGCACCGGGGCAGACTACGAGCAGTACTTC	CASSTGADYEQYF	.	TRBJ2-7	.	TRBV11-3
TGTGCCAGCCGAAGGAGTCACACCGGGGAGCTGTTTTTT	CASRRSHTGELFF	.	TRBJ2-2	.	TRBV2
TGTGCCAGCAGCCGCGGCGGCAGAGACACAGATACGCAGTATTTT	CASSRGGRDTDTQYF	.	TRBJ2-3	.	TRBV7-2
TGTGCCTACGGAGTAGGTCGGGATCAGCCCCAGCATTTT	CAYGVGRDQPQHF	once	TRBJ1-5	.	TRBV30
TGTGCCAGCCGGACAGGGTCGCCAGATACGCAGTATTTT	CASRTGSPDTQYF	.	TRBJ2-3	TRBD1	TRBV19
TGCGCCAGCAGCCGAACGGGTTCAGAGACGGATGGCTACACCTTC	CASSRTGSETDGYTF	.	TRBJ1-2	.	TRBV4-1
TGCAGTGTGGTTAGGACAGGGGGAAATCAGCCCCAGCATTTT	CSVVRTGGNQPQHF	few	TRBJ1-5	TRBD1	TRBV29-1
TGTGCCAGCAGCTTGGGCCGGGCCCAAGAGACCCAGTACTTC	CASSLGRAQETQYF	.	TRBJ2-5	.	TRBV5-5